The 16 T cell receptor beta chains below were found in one sample sequenced in a study of control samples from healthy donors and cancer patients. Profiling relied on immunoSEQ multiplex PCR, and the TCRdb table lists in-frame clones only, not all of them. This table has approximately 120,000 clones, roughly 87% appearing once. The specimen was blood. The source of these receptors is a middle-aged man in good health.

The gene calls are TRBV6-5 and TRBJ1-2, with 7 bases that match TRBD1. Per the germline V gene, CDR1 is MNHEY and CDR2 is SVGAGI. V shed 8 bases and J 5 bases; nucleotides not matched to a gene: 14. CDR3 size: 15 residues. The CDR3 DNA sequence: TGTGCCAGCTTAAGCTACCGGGACAGCTTATATGGCTACACCTTC. Its protein product is CASLSYRDSLYGYTF.

The gene calls are TRBV29-1 and TRBJ1-1; D not resolved. Germline V gives CDR1 SQVTM, CDR2 ANQGSEA. The V gene lost 3 bases and the J gene lost 7 bases, with 6 bases spanning the gap. The CDR3 contains 10 residues. CDR3 in DNA: TGCAGCGTTGAGGTCAATGAAGCTTTCTTT. This codes for CSVEVNEAFF.

V is TRBV6-2 or TRBV6-3 and J is TRBJ1-3; possibly TRBD1 for D (5 bases). The germline CDR1 and CDR2 sequences are MNHEY and SVGEGT. The V gene lost 2 bases and the J gene lost 0 bases, with 11 bases spanning the gap. CDR3 length equals 16 residues. The chain's CDR3 is CASSYPGRRSGNTIYF. The CDR3 nucleotides are TGTGCCAGCAGTTACCCGGGACGGCGCTCTGGAAACACCATATATTTT.

The V and J genes are TRBV11-1 and TRBJ2-3; TRBD2 matches 8 bases. Germline loops: CDR1 SGHAT, CDR2 FQDESV (reference sequence). Trimming took 6 bases from V and 2 from J; bases not matched to a gene: 1. The CDR3 has 13 residues. CDR3 in amino acids: CASRRGATDTQYF. The CDR3 DNA is TGTGCCAGCAGGCGGGGGGCCACAGATACGCAGTATTTT.

The J gene is TRBJ2-1, the V gene TRBV7-2; D possibly corresponds to TRBD1 (5 bases). Germline CDR1 is SGHTA and CDR2 is FQGNSA. The CDR3 is 14 residues long. V was clipped by 7 bases and J by 6 bases, with 16 bases between them. CDR3 coding DNA: TGTGCCAGCAACTTCCCAGGGCCGCTCAATGAGCAGTTCTTC. Translated: CASNFPGPLNEQFF. Drawing the rest from reference TRBV7-2 and TRBJ2-1, the complete variable domain is GAGVSQSPSNKVTEKGKDVELRCDPISGHTALYWYRQSLGQGLEFLIYFQGNSAPDKSGLPSDRFSAERTGGSVSTLTIQRTQQEDSAVYLCASNFPGPLNEQFFGPGTRLTVL.

The chain links TRBV9 to TRBJ2-1; no clear D gene. The CDR3 has 13 residues. Germline V lookup: CDR1 SGDLS, CDR2 YYNGEE. V was pared by 2 bases and J by 2 bases, with 5 bases between. CDR3 protein: CASSVSPYNEQFF. The CDR3 nucleotides read TGTGCCAGCAGCGTTAGCCCCTACAATGAGCAGTTCTTC.

J is TRBJ2-7 and V is TRBV6-5; D possibly corresponds to TRBD2 (5 bases). CDR3 size: 15 residues. The V gene lost 10 bases and the J gene lost 2 bases, with 21 bases spanning the gap. Per germline, CDR1 MNHEY and CDR2 SVGAGI. The CDR3 protein is CAILRFRTPPYEQYF. In nucleotides, the CDR3 is TGTGCCATCCTGCGCTTTAGGACTCCTCCCTACGAGCAGTACTTC.

The chain is built from TRBV27 and TRBJ2-1; either TRBD1 or TRBD2 may supply D (5 bases each). From germline, CDR1 is MNHEY and CDR2 SMNVEV (reference sequence). The germline V and J ends were trimmed by 4 bases and 4 bases, with 20 bases remaining between them. The CDR3 consists of 17 residues. CDR3 in amino acids: CASSSAGAGQRYNEQFF. The CDR3 DNA reads TGTGCCAGCAGTTCCGCCGGGGCAGGGCAAAGGTACAATGAGCAGTTCTTC.

Here the CDR3 reads CASSYGVGTQYF. In DNA form, the CDR3 reads TGTGCCAGCAGTTACGGAGTCGGGACCCAGTACTTC. This chain joins TRBV12-3 or TRBV12-4 and TRBJ2-5, with D uncertain. The CDR3 spans 12 residues. V lost 4 bases and J 7 bases, leaving 10 bases between the germline ends.

The chain has TRBV19 and TRBJ1-4; D possibly corresponds to TRBD1 (5 bases). V lost 3 bases and J 6 bases, leaving 11 bases between the germline ends. CDR3 size: 14 residues. CDR1 LNHDA and CDR2 SQIVND come from the germline V gene (reference sequence). The CDR3 loop reads CASSIPGLDEKLFF. The CDR3 nucleotides are TGTGCCAGTAGTATCCCAGGGTTGGATGAAAAACTGTTTTTT.

V is TRBV3-1 (or the pseudogene TRBV3-2) and J is TRBJ2-3; 10 bases agree with TRBD2. This CDR3 contains 12 residues. Looked up from germline, CDR1 is LGHDT and CDR2 is YNNKEL (reference sequence). V shed 4 bases and J 11 bases; nucleotides not matched to a gene: 3. In nucleotides, the CDR3 is TGTGCCAGCAGCCTAGCGGGGGGTTTGCAGTATTTT. Translated: CASSLAGGLQYF.

V gene TRBV29-1 combines with J gene TRBJ2-1; 11 bases agree with TRBD2. The CDR3 length is 17 residues. CDR1 and CDR2 (germline): SQVTM, ANQGSEA. V gave up 3 bases and J gave up 2 bases; unmatched junction bases: 9. The CDR3 bases are TGCAGCGTTGATCCACTCGGGACTAGCGGAACCTACAATGAGCAGTTCTTC. Its protein product is CSVDPLGTSGTYNEQFF.

The chain employs TRBV21-1 and TRBJ1-2; the table assigns TRBD1, which was not confirmed against the DNA. TRBV21-1 is a listed pseudogene. The CDR3 covers 16 residues. The CDR3 DNA reads as TGTGCCAGCAGCCTTTTGTCGGGCGGGACAGACTATGGCTACACCTTC. Encoded protein: CASSLLSGGTDYGYTF.

V usage is TRBV11-2 and J usage is TRBJ2-7; 9 bases are a match to TRBD2. The CDR3 runs to 16 residues. V dropped 1 base and J dropped 7; count of bases not matched to a gene: 11. Germline-derived CDR1 and CDR2 are SGHAT and FQNNGV. The CDR3 is CASSLGGRLAGWEQYF. In DNA, the CDR3 is TGTGCCAGCAGCTTAGGGGGTAGGCTAGCGGGGTGGGAGCAGTACTTC.

The chain couples TRBV10-2 to TRBJ1-2; 7 bases match TRBD1. The CDR3 is made up of 11 amino acids. CDR1 WSHSY and CDR2 SAAADI come from the germline V gene. V dropped 10 bases and J dropped 8; count of bases not matched to a gene: 7. The CDR3 protein is CATQGEEGYTF. The CDR3 region has the DNA TGCGCCACCCAGGGGGAGGAGGGCTACACCTTC.

The chain links TRBV6-5 to TRBJ2-3, with 9 bases matching TRBD2. This CDR3 region has 15 residues. Germline assignment: CDR1 MNHEY and CDR2 SVGAGI. V lost 6 bases to trimming and J lost 5 bases; unmatched junction nucleotides: 9. The CDR3 here is CASSRSGGRGDTQYF. In nucleotides, the CDR3 is TGTGCCAGCAGCAGAAGCGGGGGGCGAGGAGATACGCAGTATTTT.